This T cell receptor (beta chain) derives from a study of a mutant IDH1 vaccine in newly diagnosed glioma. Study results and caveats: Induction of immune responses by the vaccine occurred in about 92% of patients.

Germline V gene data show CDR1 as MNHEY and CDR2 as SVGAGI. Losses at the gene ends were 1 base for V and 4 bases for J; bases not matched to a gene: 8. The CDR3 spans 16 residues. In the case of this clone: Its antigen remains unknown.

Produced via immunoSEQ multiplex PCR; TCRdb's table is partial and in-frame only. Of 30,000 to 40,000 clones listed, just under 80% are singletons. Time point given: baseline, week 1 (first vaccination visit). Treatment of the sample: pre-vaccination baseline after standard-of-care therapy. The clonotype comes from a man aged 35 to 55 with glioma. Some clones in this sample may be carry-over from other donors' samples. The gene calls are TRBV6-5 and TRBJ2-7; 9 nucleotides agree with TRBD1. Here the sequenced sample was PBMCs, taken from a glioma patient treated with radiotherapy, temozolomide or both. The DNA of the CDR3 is TGTGCCAGCAGTTACTGGCCGGGACAGGGTGGTTACGAGCAGTACTTC. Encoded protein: CASSYWPGQGGYEQYF.